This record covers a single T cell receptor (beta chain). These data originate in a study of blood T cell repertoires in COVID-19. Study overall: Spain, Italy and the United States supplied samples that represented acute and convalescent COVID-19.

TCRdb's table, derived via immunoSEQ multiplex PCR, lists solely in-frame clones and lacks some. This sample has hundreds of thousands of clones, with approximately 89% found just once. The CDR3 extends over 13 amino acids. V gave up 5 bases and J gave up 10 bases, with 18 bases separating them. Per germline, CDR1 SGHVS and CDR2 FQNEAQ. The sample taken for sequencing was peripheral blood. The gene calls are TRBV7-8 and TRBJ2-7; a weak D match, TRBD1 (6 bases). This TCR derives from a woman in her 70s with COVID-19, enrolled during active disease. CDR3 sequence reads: CASSPGTFLGQYF. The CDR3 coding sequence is TGTGCCAGCAGCCCCGGGACATTTTTGGGACAGTACTTC.